The rows below give T cell receptor beta chains drawn from one sample of a study of blood T cell repertoires in COVID-19. Assay used: immunoSEQ multiplex PCR; TCRdb lists only in-frame clones, some missing. This table holds about 190,000 clones, around 90% found once. The sequenced sample consisted of peripheral blood. These receptors came from a man aged 35 to 55 with active or convalescent COVID-19. Each CDR3 is given with its conserved first and last residue.

TRBV23-1,18,TRBJ1-2,CASSQFSSRAYWGYGYTF
TRBV11-3,16,TRBJ2-2,CASSSGLARYTGELFF
TRBV6-6,14,TRBJ2-1,CASSYSPTSNEQFF
TRBV2,16,TRBJ2-2,CASSEGPLSNTGELFF
TRBV4-1,16,TRBJ1-3,CASSQVYSTLDNTIYF
TRBV5-4,13,TRBJ2-7,CASRSTDRGEQYF
TRBV9,15,TRBJ2-1,CASSAVPGQVNEQFF
TRBV14,15,TRBJ1-2,CASSQEGGWGYGYTF
TRBV2,13,TRBJ1-3,CATESVLGNTIYF
TRBV28,14,TRBJ1-2,CASSLGGQGYGYTF
TRBV6-2/TRBV6-3,13,TRBJ2-7,CASSYSPRVEQYF
TRBV11-3,16,TRBJ1-2,CASSLVSSGQYYGYTF
TRBV19,13,TRBJ1-1,CASSATGGTEAFF
TRBV11-2,17,TRBJ2-6,CASRHGTGYPGANVLTF
TRBV27,16,TRBJ1-5,CASSLSGASTGQPQHF
TRBV25-1,15,TRBJ2-2,CASSRATDNTGELFF
TRBV24-1,17,TRBJ1-1,CATSVQQLRTVNTEAFF
TRBV9,13,TRBJ2-1,CASSTGGGGEQFF
TRBV4-1,14,TRBJ2-3,CASSQGESGDTQYF
TRBV5-1,15,TRBJ2-3,CASKSGGASTDTQYF
TRBV29-1,12,TRBJ1-4,CSVEVGGEKLFF
TRBV5-4,15,TRBJ2-1,CASSPPLAGYNEQFF
TRBV12-3/TRBV12-4,12,TRBJ1-2,CASRPGGGGYTF
TRBV4-1,15,TRBJ1-6,CASSQEPQGLSPLHF
TRBV5-1,14,TRBJ2-6,CASSSVAGANVLTF
TRBV29-1,12,TRBJ1-1,CSVGGLDTEAFF
TRBV29-1,14,TRBJ2-1,CSARLAGGPNEQFF
TRBV11-3,12,TRBJ2-7,CASSYTHHEQYF
TRBV30,13,TRBJ2-5,CAWSPGQGWTQYF
TRBV7-8,13,TRBJ2-7,CASSLVSGYEQYF
TRBV6-1,13,TRBJ2-7,CASSENGFYEQYF
TRBV18,14,TRBJ1-2,CASFRSGGAEGYTF
TRBV20-1,16,TRBJ1-5,CSASREGLYSNQPQHF
TRBV27,17,TRBJ1-3,CASSSLSGDSSGNTIYF
TRBV19,14,TRBJ1-1,CASSISGEDTEAFF
TRBV9,13,TRBJ1-1,CASSAGHNTEAFF
TRBV4-3,16,TRBJ1-5,CASSPSWDRYNQPQHF
TRBV12-2,17,TRBJ1-5,CASRFTTGERDNQPQHF
TRBV14,14,TRBJ2-2,CASSQDMTTGELFF
TRBV3-1/TRBV3-2,18,TRBJ1-6,CASSQGSSIAGSNSPLHF
TRBV5-1,16,TRBJ1-2,CASSLEVGGGVGGYTF
TRBV9,13,TRBJ1-6,CASSVGYNSPLHF
TRBV7-9,15,TRBJ1-1,CASSSPQRENTEAFF
TRBV7-2,13,TRBJ2-1,CASSRGGVNEQFF
TRBV6-6,14,TRBJ1-2,CASSLGQANYGYTF
TRBV9,13,TRBJ1-2,CASSGISGYGYTF
TRBV5-1,14,TRBJ2-2,CASSTGQNTGELFF
TRBV19,14,TRBJ1-1,CASSRGIGNTEAFF
TRBV5-4,15,TRBJ2-5,CASSSNPGTRETQYF
TRBV5-6,17,TRBJ2-3,CASSLAKRGGERDTQYF
TRBV24-1,11,TRBJ2-7,CATSDNYEQYF
TRBV7-2,14,TRBJ2-1,CASSLGGGENEQFF
TRBV19,15,TRBJ1-5,CASSLGTGVAQPQHF
TRBV15,16,TRBJ2-1,CATSKAQGSSYNEQFF
TRBV28,14,TRBJ1-1,CASRGTGRMAEAFF
TRBV6-5,15,TRBJ1-2,CASRIDRGTNYGYTF
TRBV7-9,13,TRBJ1-5,CASSLGGGQPQHF
TRBV7-9,14,TRBJ1-2,CASSLQGTNYGYTF
TRBV5-1,15,TRBJ2-2,CASSPMGAQTGELFF